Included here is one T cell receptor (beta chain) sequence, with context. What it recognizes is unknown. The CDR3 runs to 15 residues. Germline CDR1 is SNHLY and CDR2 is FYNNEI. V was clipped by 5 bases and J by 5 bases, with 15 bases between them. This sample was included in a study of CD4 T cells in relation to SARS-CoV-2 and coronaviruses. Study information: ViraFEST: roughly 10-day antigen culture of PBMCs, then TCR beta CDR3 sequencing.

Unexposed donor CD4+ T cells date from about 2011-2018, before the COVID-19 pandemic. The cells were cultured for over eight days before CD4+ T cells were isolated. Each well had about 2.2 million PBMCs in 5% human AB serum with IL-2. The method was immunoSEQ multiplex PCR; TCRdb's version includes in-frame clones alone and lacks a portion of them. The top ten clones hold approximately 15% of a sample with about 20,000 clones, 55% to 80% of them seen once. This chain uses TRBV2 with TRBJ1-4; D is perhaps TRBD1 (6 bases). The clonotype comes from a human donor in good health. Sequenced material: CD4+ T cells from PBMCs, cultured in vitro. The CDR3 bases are TGTGCCAGCAGTCTGCTACAGGGACTGAATGAAAAACTGTTTTTT. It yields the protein CASSLLQGLNEKLFF.